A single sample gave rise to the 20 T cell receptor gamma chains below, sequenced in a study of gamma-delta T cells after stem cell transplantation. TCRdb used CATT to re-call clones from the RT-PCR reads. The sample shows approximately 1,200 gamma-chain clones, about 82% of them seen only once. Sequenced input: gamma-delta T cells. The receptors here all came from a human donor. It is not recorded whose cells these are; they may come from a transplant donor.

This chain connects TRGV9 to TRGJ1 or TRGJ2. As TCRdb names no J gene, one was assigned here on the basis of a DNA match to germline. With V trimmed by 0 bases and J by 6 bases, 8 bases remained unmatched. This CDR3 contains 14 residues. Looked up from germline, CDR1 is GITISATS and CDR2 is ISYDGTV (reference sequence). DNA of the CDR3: TGTGCCTTGTGGGAGGTGCGCCCCCTTTATAAGAAACTCTTT. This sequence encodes CALWEVRPLYKKLF.

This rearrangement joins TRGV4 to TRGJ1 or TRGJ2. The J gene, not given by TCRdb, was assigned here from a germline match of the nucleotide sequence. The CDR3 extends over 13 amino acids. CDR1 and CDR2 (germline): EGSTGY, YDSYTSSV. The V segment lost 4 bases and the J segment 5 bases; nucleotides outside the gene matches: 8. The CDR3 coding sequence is TGTGCCACCTGGGACGGGCGTAATTATAAGAAACTCTTT. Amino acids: CATWDGRNYKKLF.

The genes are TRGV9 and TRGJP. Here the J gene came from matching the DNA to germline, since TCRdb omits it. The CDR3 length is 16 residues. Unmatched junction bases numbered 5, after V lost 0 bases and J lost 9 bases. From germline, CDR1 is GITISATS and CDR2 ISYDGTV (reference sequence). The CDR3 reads CALWEVHGLGKKIKVF. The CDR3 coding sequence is TGTGCCTTGTGGGAGGTGCACGGGTTGGGCAAAAAAATCAAGGTATTT.

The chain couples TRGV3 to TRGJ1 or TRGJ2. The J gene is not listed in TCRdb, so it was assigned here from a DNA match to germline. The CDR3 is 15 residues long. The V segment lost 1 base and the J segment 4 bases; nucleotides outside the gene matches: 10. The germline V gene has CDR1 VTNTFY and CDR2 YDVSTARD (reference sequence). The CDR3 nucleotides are TGTGCCACCTGGGACAGCCAAAGGCGATATTATAAGAAACTCTTT. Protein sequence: CATWDSQRRYYKKLF.

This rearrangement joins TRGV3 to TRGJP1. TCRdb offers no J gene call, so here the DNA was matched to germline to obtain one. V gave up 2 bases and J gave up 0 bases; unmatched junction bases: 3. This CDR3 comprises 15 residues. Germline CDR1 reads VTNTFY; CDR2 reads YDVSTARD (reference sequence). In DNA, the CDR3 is TGTGCCACCTGGGACACATATACCACTGGTTGGTTCAAGATATTT. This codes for CATWDTYTTGWFKIF.

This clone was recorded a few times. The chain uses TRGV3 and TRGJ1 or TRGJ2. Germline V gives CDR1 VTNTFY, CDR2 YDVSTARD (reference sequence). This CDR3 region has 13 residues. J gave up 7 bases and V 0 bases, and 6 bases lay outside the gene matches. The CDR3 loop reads CATWDRRGYKKLF. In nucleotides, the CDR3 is TGTGCCACCTGGGACAGGCGAGGGTATAAGAAACTCTTT.

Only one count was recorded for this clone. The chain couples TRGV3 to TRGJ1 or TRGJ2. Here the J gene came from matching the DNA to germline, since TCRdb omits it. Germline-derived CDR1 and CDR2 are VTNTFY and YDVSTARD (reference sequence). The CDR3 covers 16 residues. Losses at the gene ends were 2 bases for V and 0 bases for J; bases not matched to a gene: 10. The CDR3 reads CATWDTHPWNYYKKLF. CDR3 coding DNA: TGTGCCACCTGGGACACCCACCCGTGGAATTATTATAAGAAACTCTTT.

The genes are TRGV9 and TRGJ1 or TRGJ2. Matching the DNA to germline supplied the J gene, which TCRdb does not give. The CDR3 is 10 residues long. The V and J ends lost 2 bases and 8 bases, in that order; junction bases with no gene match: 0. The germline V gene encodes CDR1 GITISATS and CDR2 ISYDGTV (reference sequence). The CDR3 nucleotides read TGTGCCTTGTGGGAGGATAAGAAACTCTTT. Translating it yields CALWEDKKLF.

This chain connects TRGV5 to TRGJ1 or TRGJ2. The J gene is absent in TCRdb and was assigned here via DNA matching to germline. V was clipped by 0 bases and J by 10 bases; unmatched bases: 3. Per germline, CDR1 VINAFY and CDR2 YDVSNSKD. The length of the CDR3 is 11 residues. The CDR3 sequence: CATWDRHKKLF. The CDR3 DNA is TGTGCCACCTGGGACAGGCACAAGAAACTCTTT.

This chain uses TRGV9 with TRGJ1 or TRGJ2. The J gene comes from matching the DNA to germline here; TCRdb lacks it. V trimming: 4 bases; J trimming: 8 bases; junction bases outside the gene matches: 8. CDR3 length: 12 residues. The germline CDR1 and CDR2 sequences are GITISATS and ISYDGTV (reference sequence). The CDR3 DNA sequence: TGTGCCTTGTGGGAATGGTGGAATAAGAAACTCTTT. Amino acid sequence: CALWEWWNKKLF.

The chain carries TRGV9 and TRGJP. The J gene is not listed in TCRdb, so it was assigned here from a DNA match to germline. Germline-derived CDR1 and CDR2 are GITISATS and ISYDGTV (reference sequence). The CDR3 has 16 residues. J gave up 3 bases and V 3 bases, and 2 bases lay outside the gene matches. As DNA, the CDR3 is TGTGCCTTGTGGGAGCAGCAAGAGTTGGGCAAAAAAATCAAGGTATTT. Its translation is CALWEQQELGKKIKVF.

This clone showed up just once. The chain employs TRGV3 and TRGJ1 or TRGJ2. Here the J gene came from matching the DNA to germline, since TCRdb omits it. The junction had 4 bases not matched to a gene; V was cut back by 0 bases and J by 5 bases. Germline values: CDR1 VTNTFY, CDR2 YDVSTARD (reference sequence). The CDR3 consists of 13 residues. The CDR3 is CATWDRRNYKKLF. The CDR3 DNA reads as TGTGCCACCTGGGACAGGAGGAATTATAAGAAACTCTTT.

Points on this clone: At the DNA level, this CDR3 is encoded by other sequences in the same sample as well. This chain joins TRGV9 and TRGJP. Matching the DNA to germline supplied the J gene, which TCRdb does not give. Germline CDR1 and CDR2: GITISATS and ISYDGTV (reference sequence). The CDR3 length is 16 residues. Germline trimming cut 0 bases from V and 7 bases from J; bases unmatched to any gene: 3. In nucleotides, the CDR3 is TGTGCCTTGTGGGAGGTGCGGGAGTTGGGCAAAAAAATCAAGGTATTT. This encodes CALWEVRELGKKIKVF.

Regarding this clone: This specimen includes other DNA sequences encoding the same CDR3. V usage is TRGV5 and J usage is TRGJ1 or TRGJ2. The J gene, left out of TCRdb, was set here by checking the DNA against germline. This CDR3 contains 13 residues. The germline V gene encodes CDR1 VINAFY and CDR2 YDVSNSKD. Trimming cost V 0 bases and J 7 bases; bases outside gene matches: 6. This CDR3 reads CATWDRPGYKKLF. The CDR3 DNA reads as TGTGCCACCTGGGACAGGCCAGGATATAAGAAACTCTTT.

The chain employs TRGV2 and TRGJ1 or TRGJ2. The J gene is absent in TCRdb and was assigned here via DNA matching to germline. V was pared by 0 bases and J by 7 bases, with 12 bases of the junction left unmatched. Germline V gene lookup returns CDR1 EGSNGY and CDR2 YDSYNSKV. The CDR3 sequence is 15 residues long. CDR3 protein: CATWDGPGGRYKKLF. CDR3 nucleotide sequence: TGTGCCACCTGGGACGGGCCCGGGGGAAGGTATAAGAAACTCTTT.

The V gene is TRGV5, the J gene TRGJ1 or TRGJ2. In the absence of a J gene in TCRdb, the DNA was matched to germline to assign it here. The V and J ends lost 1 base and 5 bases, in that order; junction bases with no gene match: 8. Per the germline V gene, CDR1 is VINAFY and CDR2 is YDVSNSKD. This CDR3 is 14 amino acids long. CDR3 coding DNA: TGTGCCACCTGGGACAGACGGTTTGATTATAAGAAACTCTTT. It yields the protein CATWDRRFDYKKLF.

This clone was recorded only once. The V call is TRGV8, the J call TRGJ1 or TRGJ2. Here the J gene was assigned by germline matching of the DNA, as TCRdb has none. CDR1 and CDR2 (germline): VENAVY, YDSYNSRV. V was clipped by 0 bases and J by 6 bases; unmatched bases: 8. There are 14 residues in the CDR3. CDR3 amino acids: CATWDRRFGYKKLF. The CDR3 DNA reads TGTGCCACCTGGGATAGGCGGTTTGGTTATAAGAAACTCTTT.

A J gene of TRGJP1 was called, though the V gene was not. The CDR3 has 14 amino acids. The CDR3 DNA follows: TGTGCCACCTGGGATGGGCGTCGGGAGTGGTTCAAGATATTT. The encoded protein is CATWDGRREWFKIF.

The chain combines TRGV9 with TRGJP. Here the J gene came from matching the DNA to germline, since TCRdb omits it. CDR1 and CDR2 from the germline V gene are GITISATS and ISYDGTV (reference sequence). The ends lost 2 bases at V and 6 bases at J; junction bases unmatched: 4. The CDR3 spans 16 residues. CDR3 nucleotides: TGTGCCTTGTGGGAGGGGGGAGAGTTGGGCAAAAAAATCAAGGTATTT. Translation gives CALWEGGELGKKIKVF.

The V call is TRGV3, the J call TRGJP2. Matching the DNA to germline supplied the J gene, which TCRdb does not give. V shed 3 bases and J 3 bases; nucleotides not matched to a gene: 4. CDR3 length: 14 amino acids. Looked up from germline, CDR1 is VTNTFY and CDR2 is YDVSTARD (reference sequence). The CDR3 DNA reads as TGTGCCACCTGGGACGGTGGTAGTGATTGGATCAAGACGTTT. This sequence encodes CATWDGGSDWIKTF.